Each of the 26 T cell receptor beta chains below was sequenced from the same sample in a study of shared clonotypes between healthy human individuals. Sequencing used immunoSEQ multiplex PCR; TCRdb keeps in-frame clones, though not all of them. The sample yields 600,000 to 800,000 clones, 55% to 75% seen once. The sample consisted of memory CD4+ T cells sorted from blood. Subset noted: CD45RA-negative fraction. The receptors were sampled from a woman in her twenties or thirties in good health.

The genes are TRBV7-2 and TRBJ2-7; 8 positions agree with TRBD2. Germline-derived CDR1 and CDR2 are SGHTA and FQGNSA. V was pared by 4 bases and J by 0 bases, with 8 bases of the junction left unmatched. CDR3 length equals 16 residues. DNA for the CDR3: TGTGCCAGCAGCTGGCGTACCGGGACTAGCTCCTACGAGCAGTACTTC. This encodes CASSWRTGTSSYEQYF. Drawing the rest from reference TRBV7-2 and TRBJ2-7, the complete variable domain is GAGVSQSPSNKVTEKGKDVELRCDPISGHTALYWYRQSLGQGLEFLIYFQGNSAPDKSGLPSDRFSAERTGGSVSTLTIQRTQQEDSAVYLCASSWRTGTSSYEQYFGPGTRLTVT.

This clone was observed many times. The gene calls are TRBV19 and TRBJ1-1; D is possibly TRBD1 (6 bases). CDR1 and CDR2 (germline): LNHDA, SQIVND (reference sequence). The CDR3 runs 14 residues. The V end was cut by 5 bases, the J end by 5 bases, with 15 bases between. The CDR3 DNA is TGTGCCAGTAGTGCCAGGGGTCTGGGAACTGAAGCTTTCTTT. Its protein is CASSARGLGTEAFF.

The chain carries TRBV9 and TRBJ1-2; D ambiguous. V lost 3 bases, J lost 5 bases, and 14 bases lay in between. CDR3 length: 14 amino acids. The germline V gene encodes CDR1 SGDLS and CDR2 YYNGEE. The CDR3 loop is CASSASGRTYGYTF. CDR3 sequence (DNA): TGTGCCAGCAGCGCCTCCGGGAGAACTTATGGCTACACCTTC.

This rearrangement joins TRBV19 to TRBJ1-3; D is uncertain. The germline CDR1 and CDR2 sequences are LNHDA and SQIVND (reference sequence). The CDR3 has 15 residues. V shed 3 bases and J shed 0 bases, with 9 bases lying between them. The CDR3 coding sequence is TGTGCCAGTAGTATCTCCGTGGACTCTGGAAACACCATATATTTT. Translated, it gives CASSISVDSGNTIYF. Supplemented by reference TRBV19 and TRBJ1-3, the full variable domain reads DGGITQSPKYLFRKEGQNVTLSCEQNLNHDAMYWYRQDPGQGLRLIYYSQIVNDFQKGDIAEGYSVSREKKESFPLTVTSAQKNPTAFYLCASSISVDSGNTIYFGEGSWLTVV.

In its sample, this clone was seen a few times. J is TRBJ2-7 and V is TRBV5-1; 9 nucleotides align to TRBD2. The ends lost 4 bases at V and 7 bases at J; junction bases unmatched: 15. Germline V gene lookup returns CDR1 SGHRS and CDR2 YFSETQ. CDR3 length: 16 amino acids. CDR3 loop: CASSHISSGGFWEQYF. CDR3 bases: TGCGCCAGCAGCCATATATCCAGCGGGGGGTTTTGGGAGCAGTACTTC.

The CDR3 protein is CASFPDYAQLNEQFF. In DNA form, the CDR3 reads TGTGCCAGCTTCCCGGACTACGCCCAACTCAATGAGCAGTTCTTC. The chain employs TRBV28 and TRBJ2-1, with D perhaps TRBD2 (6 bases). Trimming removed 8 bases at V and 6 bases at J, with 20 bases between. In germline, CDR1 is MDHEN, CDR2 SYDVKM. The CDR3 totals 15 residues.

J is TRBJ2-2 and V is TRBV9; TRBD2 might be the D (5 bases). V was shortened by 4 bases and J by 6 bases, with 16 bases between the two germline ends. Germline values: CDR1 SGDLS, CDR2 YYNGEE. CDR3 length equals 15 residues. CDR3 coding DNA: TGTGCCAGCAGCTCTAGTACCGGGATCGCCGGGGAGCTGTTTTTT. Protein product: CASSSSTGIAGELFF.

The V call is TRBV27, the J call TRBJ1-1, with D maybe TRBD1 (5 bases). The CDR3 is 16 amino acids. CDR1 is MNHEY and CDR2 is SMNVEV in the germline V gene (reference sequence). V was cut by 6 bases and J by 5 bases, with 22 bases left in between. This CDR3 reads CASRSAGGMVRTEAFF. The CDR3 DNA reads as TGTGCCAGCAGGTCCGCGGGGGGTATGGTGAGGACTGAAGCTTTCTTT.

The V gene is TRBV6-1, the J gene TRBJ1-1, with D perhaps matching TRBD1 (6 bases). This CDR3 contains 16 residues. Germline loops: CDR1 MNHNS, CDR2 SASEGT. The V end lost 4 bases, the J end lost 2 bases, and 17 bases lay between the germline ends. The CDR3 region is CASSGGGPRGNTEAFF. CDR3 bases: TGTGCCAGCAGTGGTGGGGGCCCGAGGGGCAACACTGAAGCTTTCTTT.

The chain uses TRBV18 and TRBJ2-2, with D unresolved. The CDR3 has 16 residues. Between the trimmed V and J ends, which lost 3 bases and 2 bases, there was a span of 13 bases. Germline CDR1 is KGHSH and CDR2 is LQKENI. CDR3 bases: TGTGCCAGCTCACCGTCCGTGGGCGGTAACACCGGGGAGCTGTTTTTT. Translation: CASSPSVGGNTGELFF.

The chain employs TRBV11-3 and TRBJ2-1, with D possibly matching TRBD2 (6 bases). Germline loops: CDR1 SGHNT, CDR2 YENEEA. The CDR3 consists of 14 residues. V lost 4 bases and J lost 10, with 17 bases in between. CDR3 protein: CASSYRASAYEQFF. As DNA, the CDR3 is TGTGCCAGCAGCTACCGGGCTAGCGCCTACGAGCAGTTCTTC. Based on the CDR3 plus reference TRBV11-3 and TRBJ2-1, the full variable domain is EAGVVQSPRYKIIEKKQPVAFWCNPISGHNTLYWYLQNLGQGPELLIRYENEEAVDDSQLPKDRFSAERLKGVDSTLKIQPAELGDSAVYLCASSYRASAYEQFFGPGTRLTVL.

V gene TRBV6-5 combines with J gene TRBJ1-1, with no clear D. CDR3 size: 14 residues. Trimming removed 7 bases from V and 2 bases from J, with 14 bases in between. Per the germline V gene, CDR1 is MNHEY and CDR2 is SVGAGI. The CDR3 nucleotides are TGTGCCAGCACCTCCGGACGGCCCAACACTGAAGCTTTCTTT. Encoded protein: CASTSGRPNTEAFF.

The J gene is TRBJ2-1, the V gene TRBV6-4; D perhaps matches TRBD2 (6 bases). This CDR3 has 16 amino acids. The ends were cut back, 8 bases at V and 3 bases at J, with 20 bases in the middle. Looked up from germline, CDR1 is MRHNA and CDR2 is SNTAGT. In DNA, the CDR3 is TGTGCCAGCGTCCTTCGTGGGGGGAGAGACTACAATGAGCAGTTCTTC. This sequence encodes CASVLRGGRDYNEQFF.

The V gene is TRBV13, the J gene TRBJ1-1; D is unresolved. Germline CDR1 is PRHDT and CDR2 is FYEKMQ (reference sequence). CDR3 length equals 11 residues. Trimming cost V 1 base and J 9 bases, with 6 bases left between them. This chain's CDR3 is CASSLERQAFF. For the CDR3, the DNA is TGTGCCAGCAGCTTAGAGAGGCAAGCTTTCTTT.

This clone was seen once. The V and J genes are TRBV28 and TRBJ2-2, with D possibly being TRBD2 (5 bases). With 3 bases removed from V and 6 bases from J, the gap between germline ends came to 17 bases. Per the germline V gene, CDR1 is MDHEN and CDR2 is SYDVKM. There are 16 residues in the CDR3. The CDR3 loop reads CASSLRGWGFSGELFF. The CDR3 coding sequence is TGTGCCAGCAGTTTGAGAGGGTGGGGTTTTTCCGGGGAGCTGTTTTTT.

The chain couples TRBV9 to TRBJ2-1; D unresolved. There are 13 residues in the CDR3. Germline CDR1 reads SGDLS; CDR2 reads YYNGEE. V was pared by 3 bases and J by 7 bases, with 11 bases between. CDR3: CASSALDRNEQFF. The CDR3 coding sequence is TGTGCCAGCAGCGCCCTGGACCGGAATGAGCAGTTCTTC.

The DNA for the CDR3 is TGTGCCAGTAGTACAGGGGAAAATCAGCCCCAGCATTTT. Residues: CASSTGENQPQHF. This chain joins TRBV19 and TRBJ1-5; a possible D gene is TRBD1 (6 bases). Germline V lookup: CDR1 LNHDA, CDR2 SQIVND (reference sequence). V was clipped by 4 bases and J by 4 bases, with 8 bases between them. CDR3 length: 13 residues.

The CDR3 here is CASSSQGQMNTEAFF. The CDR3 DNA reads as TGTGCCAGTAGTTCACAGGGGCAGATGAACACTGAAGCTTTCTTT. V gene TRBV19 combines with J gene TRBJ1-1, with TRBD1 matching 7 bases. Per the germline V gene, CDR1 is LNHDA and CDR2 is SQIVND (reference sequence). The CDR3 spans 15 residues. J gave up 0 bases and V 5 bases, and 6 bases lay outside the gene matches.

A single count supports this clone. The chain links TRBV11-3 to TRBJ2-2; possible D gene TRBD1, 6 bases. V lost 5 bases to trimming and J lost 7 bases, with 11 bases between them. Per germline, CDR1 SGHNT and CDR2 YENEEA. CDR3 length equals 13 residues. CDR3 nucleotide sequence: TGTGCCAGCAGCATCAGGGGCAACGGGGAGCTGTTTTTT. Translated: CASSIRGNGELFF.

The chain couples TRBV5-1 to TRBJ2-5; 7 bases fit TRBD1. Germline CDR1 is SGHRS and CDR2 is YFSETQ. The ends lost 3 bases at V and 5 bases at J; junction bases unmatched: 10. The CDR3 runs 15 residues. This CDR3 reads CASSSNTGDIETQYF. CDR3 nucleotides: TGCGCCAGCAGCTCAAATACAGGGGACATTGAGACCCAGTACTTC.

This chain joins TRBV11-2 and TRBJ2-7; 7 positions match TRBD1. Trimming cost V 4 bases and J 1 base; bases outside gene matches: 10. This CDR3 contains 16 residues. Germline CDR1 SGHAT, CDR2 FQNNGV. The CDR3 reads CASSSSGGRLSYEQYF. The CDR3, as DNA: TGTGCCAGCAGCTCGTCAGGGGGTCGACTTTCCTACGAGCAGTACTTC.

The V call is TRBV7-9, the J call TRBJ1-1, with 12 bases fitting TRBD1. V was pared by 5 bases and J by 7 bases, with 8 bases of the junction left unmatched. Germline V gives CDR1 SEHNR, CDR2 FQNEAQ (reference sequence). CDR3 size: 15 residues. Here the CDR3 DNA reads TGTGCCAGCAGCCCTAGGGGGACAGGGGGCTATGAAGCTTTCTTT. Amino acids: CASSPRGTGGYEAFF.

The chain joins TRBV5-1 to TRBJ2-7, with D unclear. The germline gives CDR1 SGHRS, CDR2 YFSETQ. CDR3 length equals 11 residues. V gave up 5 bases and J gave up 7 bases, with 10 bases separating them. This chain's CDR3 is CASRWRGEQYF. CDR3 nucleotide sequence: TGCGCCAGCAGATGGCGTGGGGAGCAGTACTTC.

The chain couples TRBV9 to TRBJ2-7; 9 bases are shared with TRBD1. Losses at the gene ends were 6 bases for V and 4 bases for J; bases not matched to a gene: 8. The CDR3 is 14 amino acids. The germline V gene encodes CDR1 SGDLS and CDR2 YYNGEE. The DNA for the CDR3 is TGTGCCAGCACGCCGGGGACAGGGATATACGAGCAGTACTTC. It encodes CASTPGTGIYEQYF.

CDR3 DNA: TGCGCCAGCTACAGGGGGCCCACTGAAGCTTTCTTT. Translating it yields CASYRGPTEAFF. The chain links TRBV4-1 to TRBJ1-1; 9 nucleotides match TRBD1. This CDR3 is 12 amino acids long. The germline V gene encodes CDR1 MGHRA and CDR2 YSYEKL. Trimming at V came to 8 bases and at J to 4 bases, leaving 2 bases not matched to a gene.

This clone was observed at least ten times. The rearrangement uses TRBV7-7 and TRBJ2-7; 10 nucleotides agree with TRBD1. The V gene end was trimmed by 8 bases and the J gene end by 6 bases; junction bases not matched to a gene: 7. Germline V CDR1 and CDR2: SSHAT, FNYEAQ (reference sequence). This CDR3 region has 13 residues. The CDR3 reads CASGPGQGREQYF. The CDR3 DNA reads as TGTGCCAGCGGACCGGGACAGGGGCGCGAGCAGTACTTC.